The 31 T cell receptor beta chains presented below share a single source sample, sequenced in a study of vaccination and CD4 T cells after COVID-19. Researchers used the Oncomine TCR Beta short-read assay to sequence DNA from cultured CD4+ T cells. MiXCR, run by TCRdb on the PCR reads, gives a single entry per CDR3 protein. The table records several thousand distinct CDR3 sequences, 40% to 45% of them present only once. These receptors are not linked to any known antigen. Treatment indicated: approximately nine-day PBMC culture with coronavirus spike peptide pools or control peptides (ViraFEST assay). Collection of the unexposed donor's CD4+ T cells took place before the COVID-19 pandemic (2011-2018). Sequencing was done on a sample of CD4+ T cells from blood, cultured in vitro. The receptors come from a human donor in good health.

A few counts support this clonotype. The chain combines TRBV20-1 with TRBJ2-3; TRBD2 aligns across 10 bases. The CDR3 extends over 16 amino acids. Germline lookup yields CDR1 DFQATT and CDR2 SNEGSKA (reference sequence). After removal of 0 bases from V and 4 bases from J, the junction contained 7 bases not matched to a gene. CDR3 coding DNA: TGCAGTGCTAGAGATTCCAGCGGGGGGGCCGCAGATACGCAGTATTTT. Its protein product is CSARDSSGGAADTQYF.

This clonotype was recorded a few times. This chain links TRBV7-6 with TRBJ1-3; D is possibly TRBD1 (5 bases). The germline V and J ends were trimmed by 5 bases and 3 bases, with 11 bases remaining between them. This CDR3 region has 14 residues. Germline loops: CDR1 SGHVS, CDR2 FNYEAQ. The CDR3 region has the DNA TGTGCCAGCAGCATCGGGACCTTTGGAAACACCATATATTTT. Translating it yields CASSIGTFGNTIYF. The whole variable domain, filled in from reference TRBV7-6 and TRBJ1-3, reads GAGVSQSPRYKVTKRGQDVALRCDPISGHVSLYWYRQALGQGPEFLTYFNYEAQQDKSGLPNDRFSAERPEGSISTLTIQRTEQRDSAMYRCASSIGTFGNTIYFGEGSWLTVV.

This rearrangement joins TRBV19 to TRBJ1-5; D ambiguous. Deletions cut 1 base from V and 3 bases from J, with 10 bases between. The CDR3 consists of 15 residues. Germline V gene lookup returns CDR1 LNHDA and CDR2 SQIVND (reference sequence). CDR3 in DNA: TGTGCCAGTAGTATAGGGCGACGGATCAATCAGCCCCAGCATTTT. Protein product: CASSIGRRINQPQHF.

This clonotype was detected only a few times. The chain recombines TRBV7-2 with TRBJ2-7; 7 bases are shared with TRBD1. Germline V gene data show CDR1 as SGHTA and CDR2 as FQGNSA. There are 14 residues in the CDR3. The V gene end was trimmed by 1 base and the J gene end by 3 bases; junction bases not matched to a gene: 3. In DNA form, the CDR3 reads TGTGCCAGCAGCTTAGGGGGACAGTTCTACGAGCAGTACTTC. Its protein is CASSLGGQFYEQYF.

The rearrangement joins TRBV20-1 to TRBJ1-2; D possibly corresponds to TRBD1 (6 bases). This CDR3 contains 16 residues. The germline V gene has CDR1 DFQATT and CDR2 SNEGSKA (reference sequence). V was cut by 0 bases and J by 4 bases, with 18 bases left in between. The CDR3 region is CSARDPGTQGGYGYTF. The DNA for the CDR3 is TGCAGTGCTAGAGACCCTGGCACCCAAGGGGGCTATGGCTACACCTTC.

In nucleotides, the CDR3 is TGTGCCACCAGTGAGGGCGGGGGGGCAGATACGCAGTATTTT. Translating gives CATSEGGGADTQYF. The genes are TRBV24-1 and TRBJ2-3; 9 bases are a match to TRBD2. The CDR3 consists of 14 residues. V was clipped by 4 bases and J by 4 bases; unmatched bases: 2. Per the germline V gene, CDR1 is KGHDR and CDR2 is SFDVKD.

V is TRBV14 and J is TRBJ1-1; TRBD1 aligns across 9 bases. Looked up from germline, CDR1 is SGHDN and CDR2 is FVKESK. V shed 4 bases, J shed 4 bases, and the junction held 4 bases outside the gene matches. This CDR3 contains 14 residues. The CDR3 DNA reads as TGTGCCAGCAGCCGTTGGGGACAGGGCACTGAAGCTTTCTTT. Its translation: CASSRWGQGTEAFF.

J is TRBJ2-5 and V is TRBV6-1, with TRBD2 matching 7 bases. Germline V CDR1 and CDR2: MNHNS, SASEGT. The CDR3 runs to 15 residues. V dropped 6 bases and J dropped 6; count of bases not matched to a gene: 13. The DNA for the CDR3 is TGTGCCAGCAGCGGAGGAAGCGGGGTATCGAAGACCCAGTACTTC. It yields the protein CASSGGSGVSKTQYF.

In this sample, this clonotype turned up a few times. This chain joins TRBV7-9 and TRBJ1-1; tentative D call: TRBD1 (5 bases). Germline CDR1 SEHNR, CDR2 FQNEAQ (reference sequence). This CDR3 is 17 amino acids long. V lost 3 bases and J 3 bases, leaving 20 bases between the germline ends. As DNA, the CDR3 is TGTGCCAGCAGCTTGGGACGGGGCAGGGTGACTGACACTGAAGCTTTCTTT. This sequence encodes CASSLGRGRVTDTEAFF.

CDR3 DNA sequence: TGTGCCAGTAGTTTGTTCCACGGGGAGACCCAGTACTTC. Amino acids: CASSLFHGETQYF. V and J are TRBV19 and TRBJ2-5; no clear D gene. The germline V and J ends were trimmed by 5 bases and 5 bases, with 12 bases remaining between them. CDR3 size: 13 residues. Germline V gene data show CDR1 as LNHDA and CDR2 as SQIVND (reference sequence).

The chain carries TRBV6-4 and TRBJ2-1; either TRBD1 or TRBD2 may supply D (5 bases each). V gave up 0 bases and J gave up 5 bases, with 5 bases separating them. CDR3 length: 13 residues. Germline V gene data show CDR1 as MRHNA and CDR2 as SNTAGT. The CDR3 DNA follows: TGTGCCAGCAGTGACTCGGGACACAATGAGCAGTTCTTC. Protein sequence: CASSDSGHNEQFF.

The chain has TRBV6-1 and TRBJ2-1; D not certain. This CDR3 is built from 15 residues. With 4 bases removed from V and 0 bases from J, the gap between germline ends came to 10 bases. Germline V gives CDR1 MNHNS, CDR2 SASEGT. The CDR3 DNA sequence: TGTGCCAGCAGTGGTTCATCTAGCTCCTACAATGAGCAGTTCTTC. It yields the protein CASSGSSSSYNEQFF.

In its sample, this clonotype was seen a few times. The chain links TRBV6-2 or TRBV6-3 to TRBJ2-2; tentatively, D is TRBD1 (5 bases). V was clipped by 7 bases and J by 7 bases, with 13 bases between them. Per the germline V gene, CDR1 is MNHEY and CDR2 is SVGEGT. CDR3 length: 13 residues. As DNA, the CDR3 is TGTGCCAGCAAAGGGGCCTTGGGCGGGGAGCTGTTTTTT. As protein: CASKGALGGELFF.

The gene calls are TRBV15 and TRBJ1-6; D is ambiguous. Germline CDR1 LNHNV, CDR2 YYDKDF (reference sequence). V lost 0 bases to trimming and J lost 12 bases, with 6 bases between them. The CDR3 is made up of 12 amino acids. The CDR3 sequence: CATSRDPEPLHF. CDR3 DNA sequence: TGTGCCACCAGCAGAGATCCGGAACCCCTCCACTTT.

V usage is TRBV9 and J usage is TRBJ2-7; 9 bases are a match to TRBD1. V shed 2 bases and J 4 bases; nucleotides not matched to a gene: 10. Germline V gene sequence: CDR1 SGDLS, CDR2 YYNGEE. This CDR3 is built from 16 residues. CDR3 sequence (DNA): TGTGCCAGCAGCGTGGGACCGGGACAGGGAATATACGAGCAGTACTTC. It is translated as CASSVGPGQGIYEQYF.

V is TRBV20-1 and J is TRBJ1-1, with D maybe TRBD1 (5 bases). The length of the CDR3 is 11 residues. V was pared by 6 bases and J by 5 bases, with 10 bases between. The germline V gene has CDR1 DFQATT and CDR2 SNEGSKA (reference sequence). The CDR3 DNA is TGCAGTGCCCTTGGGGGGACTGAAGCTTTCTTT. Translated: CSALGGTEAFF.

The chain links TRBV20-1 to TRBJ1-4; D is ambiguous. V gave up 4 bases and J gave up 5 bases, with 14 bases separating them. The germline gives CDR1 DFQATT, CDR2 SNEGSKA (reference sequence). There are 14 residues in the CDR3. DNA for the CDR3: TGCAGTGCTATGGTCGGACCTATAAATGAAAAACTGTTTTTT. It is translated as CSAMVGPINEKLFF.

The table lists this clonotype with a few counts. The CDR3 DNA sequence: TGTGCCAGCAGTTACTTGGGAGATTATGGCTACACCTTC. Amino acids: CASSYLGDYGYTF. This sequence joins TRBV6-5 and TRBJ1-2; D call uncertain. Trimming removed 1 base at V and 5 bases at J, with 8 bases between. The CDR3 has 13 residues. Germline V gene data show CDR1 as MNHEY and CDR2 as SVGAGI.

The DNA for the CDR3 is TGTGCCAGCAGTCAGCGATCTGGAAACACCATATATTTT. Protein sequence: CASSQRSGNTIYF. V gene TRBV7-6 combines with J gene TRBJ1-3; the D is unclear. The CDR3 runs 13 residues. CDR1 and CDR2 from the germline V gene are SGHVS and FNYEAQ. V was cut by 6 bases and J by 1 base, with 7 bases left in between.

The chain recombines TRBV7-2 with TRBJ1-6, with D tentatively TRBD1 (5 bases). From germline, CDR1 is SGHTA and CDR2 FQGNSA. The germline V and J ends were trimmed by 5 bases and 6 bases, with 11 bases remaining between them. This CDR3 is built from 14 residues. CDR3 DNA: TGTGCCAGCAGCCCCGACGGGGGTAATTCACCCCTCCACTTT. This encodes CASSPDGGNSPLHF.

The chain is built from TRBV5-4 and TRBJ1-1; no firm D call. This CDR3 is 15 amino acids long. Germline values: CDR1 SGHNT, CDR2 YYREEE (reference sequence). The V end lost 0 bases, the J end lost 5 bases, and 14 bases lay between the germline ends. In DNA form, the CDR3 reads TGTGCCAGCAGCTTGGACGGCAGCGGACTAACTGAAGCTTTCTTT. Protein product: CASSLDGSGLTEAFF.

This chain joins TRBV14 and TRBJ2-3; D tentatively fits TRBD1 or TRBD2 (5 bases each). CDR1 and CDR2 from the germline V gene are SGHDN and FVKESK. V was trimmed by 4 bases and J by 4 bases, leaving 12 bases between them. CDR3 length equals 14 residues. CDR3 protein: CASSLLGVPDTQYF. CDR3 coding DNA: TGTGCCAGCAGCCTTCTGGGGGTCCCAGATACGCAGTATTTT.

The rearrangement uses TRBV7-8 and TRBJ2-1; no clear D gene. Germline V gene lookup returns CDR1 SGHVS and CDR2 FQNEAQ. The length of the CDR3 is 13 residues. Between the trimmed V and J ends, which lost 5 bases and 6 bases, there was a span of 11 bases. Written as DNA, the CDR3 is TGTGCCAGCAGCCCCCCAAGACGCAATGAGCAGTTCTTC. It translates to CASSPPRRNEQFF.

This chain joins TRBV12-3 or TRBV12-4 and TRBJ1-1; D unclear. V gave up 6 bases and J gave up 3 bases, with 14 bases separating them. The CDR3 runs to 14 residues. The CDR3 loop is CASRPTAGDTEAFF. The CDR3 bases are TGTGCCAGCAGGCCGACGGCGGGAGACACTGAAGCTTTCTTT.

This clonotype was observed a handful of times. The chain joins TRBV6-1 to TRBJ2-5; 9 nucleotides agree with TRBD2. V lost 6 bases, J lost 4 bases, and 9 bases stayed unmatched. CDR1 MNHNS and CDR2 SASEGT come from the germline V gene. CDR3 size: 15 residues. Here the CDR3 DNA reads TGTGCCAGCAGCCCAGCGGGGGGTAAGGGAGAGACCCAGTACTTC. It is translated as CASSPAGGKGETQYF.

There are a few counts of this clonotype. The chain uses TRBV7-3 and TRBJ2-2; D not resolved. Per germline, CDR1 SGHTA and CDR2 FQGTGA. The CDR3 consists of 13 residues. V was cut by 5 bases and J by 1 base, with 5 bases left in between. CDR3 nucleotide sequence: TGTGCCAGCAGCCCCCAGAACACCGGGGAGCTGTTTTTT. It codes for CASSPQNTGELFF.

The chain is built from TRBV5-6 and TRBJ2-7; TRBD1 might be the D (7 bases). This CDR3 is 15 amino acids long. Germline V CDR1 and CDR2: SGHDT, YYEEEE. V lost 3 bases to trimming and J lost 3 bases, with 16 bases between them. CDR3 amino acids: CASSWGDSKFYEQYF. The DNA for the CDR3 is TGTGCCAGCAGCTGGGGGGACAGTAAATTCTACGAGCAGTACTTC.

V gene TRBV6-1 combines with J gene TRBJ1-2, with 7 bases fitting TRBD1. The J segment lost 4 bases and the V segment lost 6 bases, leaving 11 bases of the junction unmatched. Germline CDR1 and CDR2: MNHNS and SASEGT. CDR3 length: 15 amino acids. CDR3 nucleotides: TGTGCCAGCAGCCACCCAACAGGGGTCCCCTATGGCTACACCTTC. It encodes CASSHPTGVPYGYTF.

This clonotype was seen only once. The genes are TRBV12-3 or TRBV12-4 and TRBJ2-7; TRBD1 matches 9 bases. Trimming cost V 3 bases and J 4 bases; bases outside gene matches: 4. The CDR3 sequence is 14 residues long. The CDR3, as DNA: TGTGCCAGCAGTTTCAGGGACAGGGAGTACGAGCAGTACTTC. Residues: CASSFRDREYEQYF.

The CDR3: CASSGTPAGEQFF. The CDR3 DNA follows: TGTGCCAGCAGTGGGACGCCAGCAGGGGAGCAGTTCTTC. This chain links TRBV2 with TRBJ2-1; a weak D match, TRBD1 (5 bases). CDR3 length equals 13 residues. The germline V gene has CDR1 SNHLY and CDR2 FYNNEI. V was clipped by 4 bases and J by 10 bases, with 14 bases between them.

The chain uses TRBV5-1 and TRBJ1-1; 7 bases are a match to TRBD1. V was clipped by 0 bases and J by 9 bases; unmatched bases: 5. The CDR3 contains 13 residues. Germline V gene data show CDR1 as SGHRS and CDR2 as YFSETQ. The CDR3 reads CASSLGETGKAFF. DNA for the CDR3: TGCGCCAGCAGCTTGGGTGAGACAGGGAAAGCTTTCTTT.